The rows below give T cell receptor beta chains drawn from one sample of a study of neurological immune-mediated disorders. TCRdb redid the calling of the 5' RACE reads with MiXCR, one entry per CDR3 protein. The sample lists tens of thousands of distinct CDR3 sequences; roughly 3.2% were seen once. Material for sequencing was PBMCs. The receptors derive from a woman aged 45-60 years with multiple sclerosis. CDR3s include the opening cysteine and the closing phenylalanine or tryptophan. Fields, in order: CDR3 protein, CDR3 DNA, J gene, V gene, D gene, clone size, CDR3 length. D genes are given only for firm matches. Size is stated for part of the rows, as once, few or many counts, or as a class when the clone is expanded.

CDR3: CARYGEGMGNQPQHF; DNA: TGTGCCAGATACGGGGAGGGGATGGGCAATCAGCCCCAGCATTTT; J: TRBJ1-5; V: TRBV9; D: .; size: many; length: 15
CDR3: CASSLAHPGGGWEEQYF; DNA: TGTGCCAGCAGCTTAGCGCATCCAGGAGGAGGCTGGGAAGAGCAGTACTTC; J: TRBJ2-7; V: TRBV7-2; D: .; size: many; length: 17
CDR3: CASSLIAGYNEQFF; DNA: TGTGCCAGCAGCTTGATAGCGGGGTACAATGAGCAGTTCTTC; J: TRBJ2-1; V: TRBV7-9; D: TRBD2; size: many; length: 14
CDR3: CASSQDLSPGYSYEQYF; DNA: TGTGCCAGCAGCCAAGATTTGAGCCCTGGTTACTCCTACGAGCAGTACTTC; J: TRBJ2-7; V: TRBV3-1; D: .; size: many; length: 17
CDR3: CASSPGRGDNEQFF; DNA: TGTGCCAGCAGCCCAGGACGGGGGGACAATGAGCAGTTCTTC; J: TRBJ2-1; V: TRBV7-2; D: TRBD2; size: many; length: 14
CDR3: CASSLAIGHSTEAFF; DNA: TGTGCCAGCAGCCTTGCGATTGGACACTCGACTGAAGCTTTCTTT; J: TRBJ1-1; V: TRBV7-9; D: .; size: many; length: 15
CDR3: CASSPLDVNEQFF; DNA: TGCGCCAGCAGCCCTCTGGATGTCAATGAGCAGTTCTTC; J: TRBJ2-1; V: TRBV5-1; D: .; size: many; length: 13
CDR3: CASSPGGGALDEQFF; DNA: TGCGCCAGCAGTCCGGGCGGGGGGGCCCTCGATGAGCAGTTCTTC; J: TRBJ2-1; V: TRBV10-2; D: TRBD2; size: few; length: 15
CDR3: CSARPGTSGGADGELFF; DNA: TGCAGTGCTCGACCCGGGACTAGCGGGGGGGCGGACGGGGAGCTGTTTTTT; J: TRBJ2-2; V: TRBV20-1; D: TRBD2; size: many; length: 17
CDR3: CASSPGWPGSSYNEQFF; DNA: TGCGCCAGCAGCCCGGGGTGGCCAGGGAGCTCCTACAATGAGCAGTTCTTC; J: TRBJ2-1; V: TRBV5-1; D: .; size: many; length: 17
CDR3: CASSQVALSGPTDTQYF; DNA: TGTGCCAGCAGCCAAGTGGCCCTTAGCGGGCCCACAGATACGCAGTATTTT; J: TRBJ2-3; V: TRBV4-2; D: TRBD2; size: many; length: 17
CDR3: CASSQFSRDTQYF; DNA: TGTGCCAGCAGTCAATTCTCTCGGGATACGCAGTATTTT; J: TRBJ2-3; V: TRBV11-3; D: .; size: many; length: 13
CDR3: CSARDGGRYTGELFF; DNA: TGCAGTGCTAGAGATGGGGGGCGGTACACCGGGGAGCTGTTTTTT; J: TRBJ2-2; V: TRBV20-1; D: .; size: many; length: 15
CDR3: CASSLAQGGNTQYF; DNA: TGCGCCAGCAGCTTGGCACAGGGAGGAAATACGCAGTATTTT; J: TRBJ2-3; V: TRBV5-1; D: .; size: many; length: 14
CDR3: CASSNPGGAGQPQHF; DNA: TGTGCCAGCAGCAATCCAGGGGGCGCGGGGCAGCCCCAGCATTTT; J: TRBJ1-5; V: TRBV21-1; D: .; size: many; length: 15
CDR3: CSADGISYNEQFF; DNA: TGCAGTGCTGACGGAATCTCCTACAATGAGCAGTTCTTC; J: TRBJ2-1; V: TRBV20-1; D: .; size: many; length: 13
CDR3: CASSMDAPGLSSYNEQFF; DNA: TGTGCCAGTAGTATGGACGCACCCGGCCTGAGCTCCTACAATGAGCAGTTCTTC; J: TRBJ2-1; V: TRBV19; D: .; size: few; length: 18
CDR3: CASRPTGRYEQYF; DNA: TGTGCCAGCAGGCCGACAGGTCGCTACGAGCAGTACTTC; J: TRBJ2-7; V: TRBV12-3/TRBV12-4; D: .; size: many; length: 13
CDR3: CASSLSWTGGYNSPLHF; DNA: TGTGCCAGCAGTTTAAGCTGGACAGGGGGTTATAATTCACCCCTCCACTTT; J: TRBJ1-6; V: TRBV28; D: TRBD1; size: many; length: 17
CDR3: CASSGLIQFF; DNA: TGTGCCAGCAGTGGATTAATCCAGTTCTTC; J: TRBJ2-1; V: TRBV2; D: .; size: many; length: 10
CDR3: CASSFGETYEQYF; DNA: TGTGCCAGCAGTTTCGGGGAGACGTACGAGCAGTACTTC; J: TRBJ2-7; V: TRBV12-3/TRBV12-4; D: .; size: many; length: 13
CDR3: CASSGGQSSYEQYF; DNA: TGTGCCAGCAGCGGGGGACAGAGCTCCTACGAGCAGTACTTC; J: TRBJ2-7; V: TRBV9; D: TRBD1; size: .; length: 14
CDR3: CASSLGTGDVGYTF; DNA: TGCGCCAGCAGCTTGGGGACAGGGGATGTGGGCTACACCTTC; J: TRBJ1-2; V: TRBV5-1; D: TRBD1; size: many; length: 14
CDR3: CASSQEYTQYF; DNA: TGTGCCAGCAGCCAAGAATATACGCAGTATTTT; J: TRBJ2-3; V: TRBV14; D: .; size: many; length: 11
CDR3: CASSPVPQETQYF; DNA: TGTGCCAGCTCACCAGTTCCCCAAGAGACCCAGTACTTC; J: TRBJ2-5; V: TRBV18; D: .; size: many; length: 13
CDR3: CASSLAILRGTELYNEQFF; DNA: TGTGCCAGCTCACTCGCCATTCTGCGCGGGACGGAACTCTACAATGAGCAGTTCTTC; J: TRBJ2-1; V: TRBV18; D: .; size: many; length: 19
CDR3: CASSYGGLSNYGYTF; DNA: TGTGCCAGCAGTTACGGGGGACTCTCTAACTATGGCTACACCTTC; J: TRBJ1-2; V: TRBV6-5; D: .; size: many; length: 15
CDR3: CSGLGGRPYGYTF; DNA: TGCAGCGGGCTAGGGGGCAGGCCCTATGGCTACACCTTC; J: TRBJ1-2; V: TRBV20-1; D: TRBD1; size: many; length: 13
CDR3: CASSAIPRGEQYF; DNA: TGTGCCAGCAGCGCCATTCCCCGCGGAGAGCAGTACTTC; J: TRBJ2-7; V: TRBV7-2; D: .; size: few; length: 13
CDR3: CSAGMYSNQPQHF; DNA: TGCAGTGCCGGGATGTATAGCAATCAGCCCCAGCATTTT; J: TRBJ1-5; V: TRBV20-1; D: .; size: many; length: 13
CDR3: CASGGINEQFF; DNA: TGTGCCAGCGGGGGCATCAATGAGCAGTTCTTC; J: TRBJ2-1; V: TRBV9; D: .; size: many; length: 11
CDR3: CASSQDMGSEQYF; DNA: TGCGCCAGCAGCCAAGATATGGGGTCCGAGCAGTACTTC; J: TRBJ2-7; V: TRBV4-3; D: .; size: many; length: 13
CDR3: CASSPPNQPQHF; DNA: TGTGCCAGCAGCCCCCCCAATCAGCCCCAGCATTTT; J: TRBJ1-5; V: TRBV7-8; D: .; size: many; length: 12
CDR3: CASSPRVRDSPLHF; DNA: TGTGCCAGCAGTCCCCGGGTTCGGGATTCACCCCTCCACTTT; J: TRBJ1-6; V: TRBV12-3/TRBV12-4; D: .; size: many; length: 14
CDR3: CASSLGGQLEQYF; DNA: TGTGCCAGCAGTTTAGGAGGACAGCTCGAGCAGTACTTC; J: TRBJ2-7; V: TRBV27; D: .; size: many; length: 13
CDR3: CASSPTTYGYTF; DNA: TGTGCCAGCAGCCCGACCACCTATGGCTACACCTTC; J: TRBJ1-2; V: TRBV12-3/TRBV12-4; D: .; size: many; length: 12
CDR3: CASSPRWDQDTDTQYF; DNA: TGTGCCAGCAGCCCCCGTTGGGATCAGGACACAGATACGCAGTATTTT; J: TRBJ2-3; V: TRBV7-8; D: .; size: once; length: 16
CDR3: CASSEIMNTEAFF; DNA: TGCGCCAGCAGTGAGATAATGAACACTGAAGCTTTCTTT; J: TRBJ1-1; V: TRBV5-1; D: .; size: many; length: 13